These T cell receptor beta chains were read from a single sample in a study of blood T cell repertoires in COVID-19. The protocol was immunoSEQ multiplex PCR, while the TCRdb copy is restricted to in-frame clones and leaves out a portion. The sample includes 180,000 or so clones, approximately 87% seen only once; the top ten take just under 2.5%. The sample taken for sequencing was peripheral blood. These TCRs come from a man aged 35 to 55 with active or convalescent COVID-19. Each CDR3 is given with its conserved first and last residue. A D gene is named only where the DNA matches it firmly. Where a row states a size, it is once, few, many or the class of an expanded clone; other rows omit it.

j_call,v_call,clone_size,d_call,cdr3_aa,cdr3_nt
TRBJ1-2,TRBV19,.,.,CASSRQGWGYTF,TGTGCCAGTAGTCGTCAGGGTTGGGGCTACACCTTC
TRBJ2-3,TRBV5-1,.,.,CASSSGSGSGTDTQYF,TGCGCCAGCAGCTCCGGTTCGGGGAGTGGGACAGATACGCAGTATTTT
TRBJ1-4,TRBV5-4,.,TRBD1,CASSNSAGTGKEKLFF,TGTGCCAGCAGCAACTCGGCCGGGACAGGGAAGGAAAAACTGTTTTTT
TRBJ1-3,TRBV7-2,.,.,CASSLGGQPGNTIYF,TGTGCCAGCAGCTTGGGGGGGCAACCTGGAAACACCATATATTTT
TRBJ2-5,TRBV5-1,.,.,CASSPGLLQETQYF,TGCGCCAGCAGCCCGGGACTTCTCCAAGAGACCCAGTACTTC
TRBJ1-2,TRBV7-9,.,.,CASSLGTAGYTF,TGTGCCAGCAGCTTAGGGACTGCCGGCTACACCTTC
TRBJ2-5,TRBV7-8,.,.,CASSLGQRETQYF,TGTGCCAGCAGCTTAGGACAGAGGGAGACCCAGTACTTC
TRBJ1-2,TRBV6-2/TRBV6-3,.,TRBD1,CASSGQGAITF,TGTGCCAGCAGCGGACAGGGGGCGATTACCTTC
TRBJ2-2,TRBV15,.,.,CATSRDLAGELFF,TGTGCCACCAGCAGAGATCTTGCCGGGGAGCTGTTTTTT
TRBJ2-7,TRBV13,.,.,CASSLGDRGFYEQYF,TGTGCCAGCAGCTTAGGGGACAGAGGGTTCTACGAGCAGTACTTC
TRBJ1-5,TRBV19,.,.,CASSTQGHQPQHF,TGTGCCAGTAGTACGCAGGGTCATCAGCCCCAGCATTTT
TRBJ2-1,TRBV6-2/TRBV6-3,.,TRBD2,CASSYPGTSGGNKQFF,TGTGCCAGCAGTTACCCTGGGACTAGCGGTGGGAACAAGCAGTTCTTC
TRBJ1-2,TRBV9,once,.,CASFRINYGYTF,TGTGCCAGCTTCAGGATTAACTATGGCTACACCTTC
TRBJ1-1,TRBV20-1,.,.,CSALSGFEAFF,TGCAGTGCCCTTTCGGGGTTTGAAGCTTTCTTT
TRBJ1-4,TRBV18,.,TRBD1,CASSPTGGTNEKLFF,TGTGCCAGCTCACCCACAGGGGGGACTAATGAAAAACTGTTTTTT
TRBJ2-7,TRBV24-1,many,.,CATSGSGGPSEQYF,TGTGCCACCTCGGGGAGCGGAGGCCCCTCCGAGCAGTACTTC
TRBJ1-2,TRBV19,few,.,CASRTVRGSGYTF,TGTGCCAGTAGGACCGTGCGGGGATCCGGCTACACCTTC